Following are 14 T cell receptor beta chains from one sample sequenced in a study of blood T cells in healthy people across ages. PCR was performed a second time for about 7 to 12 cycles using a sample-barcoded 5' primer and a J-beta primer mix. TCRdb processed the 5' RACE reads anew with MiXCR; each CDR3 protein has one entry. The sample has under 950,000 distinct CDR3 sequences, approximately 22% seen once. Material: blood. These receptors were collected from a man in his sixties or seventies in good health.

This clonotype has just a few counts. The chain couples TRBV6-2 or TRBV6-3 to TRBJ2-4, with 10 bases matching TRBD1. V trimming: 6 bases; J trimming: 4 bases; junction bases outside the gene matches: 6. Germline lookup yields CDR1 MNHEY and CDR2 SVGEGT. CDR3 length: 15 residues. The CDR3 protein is CASRELGQGKNIQYF. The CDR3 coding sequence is TGTGCCAGCAGGGAATTGGGACAGGGGAAAAACATTCAGTACTTC.

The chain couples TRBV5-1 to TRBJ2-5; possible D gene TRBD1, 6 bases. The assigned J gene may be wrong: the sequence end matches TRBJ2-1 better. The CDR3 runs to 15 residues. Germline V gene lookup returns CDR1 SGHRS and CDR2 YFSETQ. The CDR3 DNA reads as TGCGCCAGCAGCTTGGTACAGGGTCGCGTGGATGAGCAGTTCTTC. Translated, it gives CASSLVQGRVDEQFF.

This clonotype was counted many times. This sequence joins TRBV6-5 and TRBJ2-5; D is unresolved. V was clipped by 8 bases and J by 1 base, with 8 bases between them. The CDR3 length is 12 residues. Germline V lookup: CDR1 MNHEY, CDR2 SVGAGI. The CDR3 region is CASRAPQETQYF. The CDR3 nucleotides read TGTGCCAGCCGGGCTCCCCAAGAGACCCAGTACTTC.

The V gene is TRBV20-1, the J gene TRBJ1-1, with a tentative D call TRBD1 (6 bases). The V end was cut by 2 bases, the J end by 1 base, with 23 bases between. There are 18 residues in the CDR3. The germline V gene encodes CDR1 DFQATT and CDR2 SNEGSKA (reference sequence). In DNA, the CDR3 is TGCAGTGCTAGAAAATTGCTTAGGGTCAACAGGGCGAACACTGAAGCTTTCTTT. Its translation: CSARKLLRVNRANTEAFF.

The CDR3 sequence is CASSRTGGSETFF. As DNA, the CDR3 is TGTGCCAGCTCGCGGACAGGGGGCTCTGAGACTTTCTTT. The chain has TRBV18 and TRBJ1-1; TRBD1 matches at 11 bases. Germline V gene lookup returns CDR1 KGHSH and CDR2 LQKENI. The V gene end was trimmed by 6 bases and the J gene end by 12 bases; junction bases not matched to a gene: 9. The CDR3 totals 13 residues.

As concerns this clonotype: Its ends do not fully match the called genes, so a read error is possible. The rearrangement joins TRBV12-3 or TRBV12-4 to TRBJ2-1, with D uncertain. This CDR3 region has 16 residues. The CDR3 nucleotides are TGTGCCAGCAGTCCTTCAGGTAACGCGTTCTACGATGAGCAGTTCTTC. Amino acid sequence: CASSPSGNAFYDEQFF.

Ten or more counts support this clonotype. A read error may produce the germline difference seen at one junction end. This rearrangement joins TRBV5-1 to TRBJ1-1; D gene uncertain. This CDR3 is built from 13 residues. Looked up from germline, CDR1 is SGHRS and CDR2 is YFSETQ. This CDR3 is CASSSGPNTEAFF. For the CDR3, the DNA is TGTGCCAGCAGCTCCGGACCGAACACTGAAGCTTTCTTT.

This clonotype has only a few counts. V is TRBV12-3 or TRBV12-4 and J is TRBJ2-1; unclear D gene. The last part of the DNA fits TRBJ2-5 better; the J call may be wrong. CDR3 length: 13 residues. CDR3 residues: CASSLRRWETQYF. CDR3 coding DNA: TGTGCCAGCAGTTTACGTAGATGGGAGACCCAGTACTTC.

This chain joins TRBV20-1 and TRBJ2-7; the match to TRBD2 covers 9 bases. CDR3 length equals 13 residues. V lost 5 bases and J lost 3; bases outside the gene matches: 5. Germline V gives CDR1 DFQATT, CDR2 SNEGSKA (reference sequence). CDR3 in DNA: TGCAGTGCTGGAGCGGGGGGAGTCTACGAGCAGTACTTC. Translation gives CSAGAGGVYEQYF.

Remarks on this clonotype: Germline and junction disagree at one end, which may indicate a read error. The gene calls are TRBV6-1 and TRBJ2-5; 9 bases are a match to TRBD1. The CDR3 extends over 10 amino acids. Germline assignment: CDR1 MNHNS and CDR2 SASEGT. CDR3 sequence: CASGDRDRFF. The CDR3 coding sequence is TGTGCCAGCGGGGACAGGGACCGGTTCTTC.

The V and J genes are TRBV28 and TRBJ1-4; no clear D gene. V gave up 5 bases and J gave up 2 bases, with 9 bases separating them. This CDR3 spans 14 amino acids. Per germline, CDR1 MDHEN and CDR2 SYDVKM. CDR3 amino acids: CASSTSPTNEKLFF. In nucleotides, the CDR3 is TGTGCCAGCAGTACAAGTCCCACTAATGAAAAACTGTTTTTT.

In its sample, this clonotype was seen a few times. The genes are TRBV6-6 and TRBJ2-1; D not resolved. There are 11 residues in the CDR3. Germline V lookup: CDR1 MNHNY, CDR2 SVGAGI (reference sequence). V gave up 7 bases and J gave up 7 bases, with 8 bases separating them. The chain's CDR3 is CASIYGNEQFF. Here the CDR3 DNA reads TGTGCCAGCATCTACGGGAATGAGCAGTTCTTC.

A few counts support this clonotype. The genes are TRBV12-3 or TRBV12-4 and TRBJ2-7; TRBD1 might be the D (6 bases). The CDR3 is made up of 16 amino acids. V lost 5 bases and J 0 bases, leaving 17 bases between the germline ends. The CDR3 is CASSAGTTKFSYEQYF. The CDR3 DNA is TGTGCCAGCAGTGCCGGGACAACTAAATTCTCCTACGAGCAGTACTTC.

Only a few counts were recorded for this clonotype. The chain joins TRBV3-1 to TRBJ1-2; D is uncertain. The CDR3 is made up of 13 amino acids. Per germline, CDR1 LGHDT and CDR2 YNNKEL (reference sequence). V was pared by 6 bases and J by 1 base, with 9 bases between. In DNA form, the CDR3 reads TGTGCCAGCAGTAGAAGTAGTAACTATGGCTACACCTTC. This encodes CASSRSSNYGYTF.